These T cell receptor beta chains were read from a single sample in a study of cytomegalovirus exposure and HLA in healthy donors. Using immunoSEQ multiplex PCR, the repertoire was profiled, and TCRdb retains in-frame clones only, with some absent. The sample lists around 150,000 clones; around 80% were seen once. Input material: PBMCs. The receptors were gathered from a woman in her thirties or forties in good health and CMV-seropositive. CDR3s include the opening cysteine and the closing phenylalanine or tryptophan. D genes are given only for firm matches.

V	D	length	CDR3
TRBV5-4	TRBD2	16	CASSSRRTSGKDIQYF
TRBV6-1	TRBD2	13	CATQSGSSYEQYF
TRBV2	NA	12	CASSEQVGEAFF
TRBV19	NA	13	CATSDGGASPLHF
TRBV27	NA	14	CASSTRTYPYEQYF
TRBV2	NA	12	CASSETAYEQYF
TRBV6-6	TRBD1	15	CASSYLDRANYGYTF
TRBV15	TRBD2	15	CATRREGNSYNEQFF
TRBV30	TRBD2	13	CAWSQLAGSEQFF
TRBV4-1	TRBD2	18	CASSQDPFTGGRYNEQFF
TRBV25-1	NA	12	CASRSSGNTIYF
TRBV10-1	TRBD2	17	CASSESRPGRVRHEQYF
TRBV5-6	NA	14	CASSLAGRAEKLFF
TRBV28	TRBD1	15	CASSYTGTGETEAFF
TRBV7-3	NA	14	CASSLGGGGDTQYF
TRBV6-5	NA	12	CASSGLEDTQYF
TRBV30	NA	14	CAWSLVGGVNEQFF
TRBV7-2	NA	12	CASSLPNYEQFF
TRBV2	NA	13	CASSYRDDQPQHF
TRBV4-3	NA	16	CASSQGSRGKNEKLFF
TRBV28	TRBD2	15	CASALAGAQIYEQYF
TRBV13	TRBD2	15	CASSPRNSGENIQYF
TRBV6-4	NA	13	CASSDFGGGGYTF
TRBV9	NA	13	CASSVEVVGEQFF
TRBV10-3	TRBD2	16	CAISVRTSGEAGELFF
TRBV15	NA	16	CATSRDHRVLSNEQFF
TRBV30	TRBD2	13	CAWRLAGAHEQYF
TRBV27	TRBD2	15	CASSQLAGVQDTQYF
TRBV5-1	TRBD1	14	CASSLGQAGTEAFF
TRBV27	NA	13	CASSSGGTDTQYF
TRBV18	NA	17	CASSPSGRSGANYGYTF
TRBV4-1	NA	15	CASSQDRGVAYEQYF
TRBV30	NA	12	CAYSRRATEAFF
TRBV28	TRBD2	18	CASSLDIAGAPGTDTQYF
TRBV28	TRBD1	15	CASSLRTGYHQPQHF
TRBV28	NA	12	CASRSGEPGYTF
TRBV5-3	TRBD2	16	CARSFSQRDYTDTQYF
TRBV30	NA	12	CAWSVSGRQLFF
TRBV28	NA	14	CASSSGQMYEKLFF
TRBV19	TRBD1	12	CASSRQGQTQYF